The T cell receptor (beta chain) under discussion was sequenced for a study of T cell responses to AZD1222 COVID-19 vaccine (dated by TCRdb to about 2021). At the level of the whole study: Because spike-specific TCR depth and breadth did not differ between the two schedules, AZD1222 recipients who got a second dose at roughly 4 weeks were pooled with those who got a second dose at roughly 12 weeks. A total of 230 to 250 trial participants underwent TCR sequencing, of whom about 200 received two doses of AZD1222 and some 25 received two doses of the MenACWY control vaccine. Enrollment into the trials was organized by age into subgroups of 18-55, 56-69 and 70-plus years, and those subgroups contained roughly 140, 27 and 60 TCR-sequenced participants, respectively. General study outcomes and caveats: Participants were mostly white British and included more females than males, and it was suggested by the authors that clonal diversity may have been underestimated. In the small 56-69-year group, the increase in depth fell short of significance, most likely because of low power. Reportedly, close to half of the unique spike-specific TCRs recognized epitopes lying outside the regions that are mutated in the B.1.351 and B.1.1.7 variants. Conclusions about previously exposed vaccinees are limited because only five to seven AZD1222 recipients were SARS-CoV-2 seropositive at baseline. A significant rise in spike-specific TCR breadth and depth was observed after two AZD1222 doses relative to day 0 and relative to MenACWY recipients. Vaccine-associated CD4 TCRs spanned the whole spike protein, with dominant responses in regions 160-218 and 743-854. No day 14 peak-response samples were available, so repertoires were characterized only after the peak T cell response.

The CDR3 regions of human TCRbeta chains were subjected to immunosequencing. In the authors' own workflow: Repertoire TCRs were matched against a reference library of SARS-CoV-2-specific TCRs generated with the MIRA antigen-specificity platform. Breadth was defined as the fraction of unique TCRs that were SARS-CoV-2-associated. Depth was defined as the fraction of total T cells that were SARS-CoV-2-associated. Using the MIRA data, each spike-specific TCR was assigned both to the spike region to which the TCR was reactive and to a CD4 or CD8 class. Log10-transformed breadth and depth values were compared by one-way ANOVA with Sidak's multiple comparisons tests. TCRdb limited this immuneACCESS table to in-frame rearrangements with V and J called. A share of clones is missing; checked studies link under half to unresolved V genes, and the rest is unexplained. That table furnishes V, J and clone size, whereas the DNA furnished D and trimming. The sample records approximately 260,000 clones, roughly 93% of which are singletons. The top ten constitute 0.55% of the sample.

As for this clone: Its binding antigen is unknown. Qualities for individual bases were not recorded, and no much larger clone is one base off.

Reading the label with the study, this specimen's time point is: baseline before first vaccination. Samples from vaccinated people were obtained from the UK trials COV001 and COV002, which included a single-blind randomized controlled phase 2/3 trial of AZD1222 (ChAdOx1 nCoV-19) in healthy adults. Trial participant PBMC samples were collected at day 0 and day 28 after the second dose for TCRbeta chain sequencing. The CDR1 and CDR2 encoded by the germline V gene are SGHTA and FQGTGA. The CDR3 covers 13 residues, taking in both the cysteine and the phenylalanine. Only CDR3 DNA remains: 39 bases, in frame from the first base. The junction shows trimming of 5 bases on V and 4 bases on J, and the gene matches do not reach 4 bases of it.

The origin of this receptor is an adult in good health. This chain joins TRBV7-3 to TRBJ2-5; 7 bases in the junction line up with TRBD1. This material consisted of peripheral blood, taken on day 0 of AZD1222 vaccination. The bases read TGTGCCAGCAGCCAAGGGGGCAGAGAGACCCAGTACTTC. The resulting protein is CASSQGGRETQYF.